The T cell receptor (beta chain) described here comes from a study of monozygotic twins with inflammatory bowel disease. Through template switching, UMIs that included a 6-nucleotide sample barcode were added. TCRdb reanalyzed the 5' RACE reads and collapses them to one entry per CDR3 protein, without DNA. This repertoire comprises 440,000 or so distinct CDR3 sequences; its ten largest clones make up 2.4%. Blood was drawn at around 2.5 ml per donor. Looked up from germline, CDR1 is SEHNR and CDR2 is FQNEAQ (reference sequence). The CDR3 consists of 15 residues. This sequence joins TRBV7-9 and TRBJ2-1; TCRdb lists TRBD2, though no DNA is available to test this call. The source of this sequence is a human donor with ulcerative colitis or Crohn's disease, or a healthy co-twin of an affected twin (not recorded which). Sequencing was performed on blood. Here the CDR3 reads CASIKLAGPYNEQFF.